The 7 T cell receptor beta chains below all came from one sample that was sequenced in a study of cytomegalovirus exposure and HLA in healthy donors. Amplification used 60 Vbeta primers and 13 Jbeta primers. The method was immunoSEQ multiplex PCR; TCRdb's version includes in-frame clones alone and lacks a portion of them. The sample has 150,000 to 250,000 clones; 75% to 90% are singletons. Specimen: PBMCs. Source of these receptors: a woman between 45 and 60 years old in good health and CMV-seropositive.

The chain employs TRBV9 and TRBJ2-5; 7 bases fit TRBD1. The V gene end was trimmed by 0 bases and the J gene end by 5 bases; junction bases not matched to a gene: 10. Looked up from germline, CDR1 is SGDLS and CDR2 is YYNGEE. The CDR3 sequence is 16 residues long. The CDR3, as DNA: TGTGCCAGCAGCGTAGCTGGTAGGGGGCGATGGGAGACCCAGTACTTC. Translating it yields CASSVAGRGRWETQYF.

V usage is TRBV4-1 and J usage is TRBJ1-4; D remains unclear. The CDR3 length is 15 residues. The germline V gene has CDR1 MGHRA and CDR2 YSYEKL. The V end lost 0 bases, the J end lost 7 bases, and 12 bases lay between the germline ends. As DNA, the CDR3 is TGCGCCAGCAGCCAAGAGCGGAGCCTTACTGAAAAACTGTTTTTT. Encoded protein: CASSQERSLTEKLFF.

The rearrangement links TRBV27 to TRBJ2-7; D not resolved. V dropped 2 bases and J dropped 0 bases, with 11 bases sitting between them. The length of the CDR3 is 15 residues. Per germline, CDR1 MNHEY and CDR2 SMNVEV (reference sequence). CDR3: CASSLRSMGSYEQYF. The CDR3 region has the DNA TGTGCCAGCAGTTTAAGGAGTATGGGCTCCTACGAGCAGTACTTC.

This chain uses TRBV6-5 with TRBJ2-7; TRBD2 is a possible D gene (6 bases). V shed 8 bases and J shed 2 bases, with 19 bases lying between them. The CDR3 is made up of 15 amino acids. The V gene's germline CDR1 is MNHEY and CDR2 SVGAGI. The CDR3 sequence: CASGRGPSRAYEQYF. CDR3 bases: TGTGCCAGCGGGCGGGGCCCCTCCCGGGCCTACGAGCAGTACTTC.

The genes are TRBV28 and TRBJ1-2, with 7 bases identical to TRBD1. J lost 3 bases, V lost 2 bases, and 3 bases had no gene match. This CDR3 has 14 residues. Germline V CDR1 and CDR2: MDHEN, SYDVKM. CDR3 sequence reads: CASSLLGTDYGYTF. The CDR3 nucleotides read TGTGCCAGCAGTTTACTGGGGACAGACTATGGCTACACCTTC.

This clone occurred once. This rearrangement joins TRBV5-4 to TRBJ1-2, with D possibly matching TRBD1 (5 bases). The CDR3 runs 14 residues. Germline V gene sequence: CDR1 SGHNT, CDR2 YYREEE (reference sequence). V was shortened by 4 bases and J by 7 bases, with 17 bases between the two germline ends. CDR3 sequence reads: CASSLVGGTSGYTF. The CDR3, as DNA: TGTGCCAGCAGCCTTGTCGGGGGTACGAGTGGCTACACCTTC.

This clone was seen only once. This chain connects TRBV5-5 to TRBJ2-7, with D uncertain. Germline CDR1 is SGHKS and CDR2 is YYEKEE (reference sequence). With 7 bases removed from V and 3 bases from J, the gap between germline ends came to 17 bases. The CDR3 runs to 14 residues. CDR3 in DNA: TGTGCCAGCTTCCGGTCCTCCGAAGTCTACGAGCAGTACTTC. It codes for CASFRSSEVYEQYF.